This TCR beta chain was observed in a study of blood T cell repertoires in COVID-19. Study-level information: The samples span acute and convalescent COVID-19 from the United States, Italy and Spain. Sample material is recorded as cDNA or gDNA derived from T cells, B-cell-depleted T cells, or PBMCs.

The CDR3 is made up of 14 amino acids. V was clipped by 4 bases and J by 5 bases, with 14 bases between them. Germline loops: CDR1 LGHDT, CDR2 YNNKEL (reference sequence). In the original analysis: Reference gene primer amplification yielded estimated nucleated cell counts. Repertoires were generated with immunoSEQ multiplex PCR, while TCRdb's copy carries only in-frame clones and drops some. The V and J calls and clone size are taken from that table; D and trimming were inferred from the DNA. This sample carries tens of thousands of clones, under 90% of them seen once, and the ten largest clones take roughly 21%.

The clonotype originates from a man aged 50 to 59 with active COVID-19. The rearrangement joins TRBV3-1 (or the pseudogene TRBV3-2) to TRBJ2-5; a possible D gene is TRBD1 (5 bases). Sequenced material: peripheral blood. This CDR3 reads CASSRIQGRETQYF. The CDR3 bases are TGTGCCAGCAGCCGTATCCAGGGTAGGGAGACCCAGTACTTC.